This T cell receptor beta chain derives from a study of T cell responses to AZD1222 COVID-19 vaccine (dated by TCRdb to the early 2020s). Context from the whole study: AZD1222 recipients whose second dose came at about 4 weeks and those whose second dose came at about 12 weeks were combined into one group, since spike-specific TCR depth and breadth did not differ between the two schedules. Trial participants were enrolled by age into 18-55, 56-69 and 70-plus year subgroups, with roughly 160, 29 and 62 TCR-sequenced participants respectively. TCR sequencing was performed for fewer than 250 trial participants, of whom about 200 were given two doses of AZD1222 and around 26 were given two doses of MenACWY control vaccine.

The meaning of the sample's time point label: baseline before first vaccination. Samples from vaccinated people were obtained from the UK trials COV001 and COV002, which included a single-blind randomized controlled phase 2/3 trial of AZD1222 (ChAdOx1 nCoV-19) in healthy adults. For TCRbeta chain sequencing, PBMC samples from trial participants were taken at day 0 and at day 28 after the second dose. The CDR3 regions of human TCRbeta chains were analyzed by immunosequencing. Under the source paper's analysis protocol: Repertoire TCRs were checked for matches against a reference library of SARS-CoV-2-specific TCRs that had been generated using the MIRA antigen-specificity platform. Breadth was defined as the fraction of unique TCRs that were SARS-CoV-2-associated. Depth was defined as the fraction of total T cells that were SARS-CoV-2-associated. Using the MIRA data, every spike-specific TCR was mapped to the spike region that the TCR reacted to and assigned to either a CD4 or a CD8 class. Log10-transformed breadth and depth values were compared by one-way ANOVA with Sidak's multiple comparisons tests. TCRdb stores this immuneACCESS table with in-frame sequences only. Part of the clones is absent; in the studies checked, under half of the shortfall reflects unresolved V genes, and no reason is known for the rest. The D gene and trimming were derived from the DNA, and the V and J assignments and clone size from that table. This sample holds 95,000 to 150,000 clones; 75% to 90% were observed only once. 3.1% of the sample comes from the top ten.

Regarding this clone: Its antigen has not been determined. Per-base qualities were not stored, and no clone one base away is much larger.

V and J are truncated by 0 bases and 7 bases respectively, leaving an intervening sequence of 19 bases. The CDR3, cysteine through phenylalanine, is 16 amino acids long. The entry retains the CDR3 DNA only, 48 bases that are in frame from base 1. Based on the germline V gene, the CDR1 and CDR2 sequences are LGHNA and YNFKEQ. The investigation overall reported the following: Epitopes outside the regions mutated in the B.1.351 and B.1.1.7 variants were reportedly recognized by nearly half of the unique spike-specific TCRs. Only 5 to 7 AZD1222 recipients were SARS-CoV-2 seropositive at baseline, limiting conclusions about previously exposed vaccinees. The whole spike protein was spanned by vaccine-associated CD4 TCRs, and dominant responses were seen in regions 160-218 and 743-854. No day 14 peak-response samples were available, so repertoires were characterized only after the peak T cell response. In the small 56-69-year group, the increase in depth fell short of significance, most likely because of low power. After two AZD1222 doses, both the breadth and the depth of spike-specific TCRs were significantly higher than at day 0 and than in MenACWY recipients. Participants were mostly white British, with more females than males. The authors suggested clonal diversity may have been underestimated.

Material: peripheral blood, obtained on day 0 of AZD1222 vaccination. The clonotype comes from an adult in good health. The rearranged segments are TRBV4-2 and TRBJ2-7; a tentative D call is TRBD2 (6 bases match). The CDR3 in this case is CASSQEVTSRLGEQYF. The DNA sequence is as follows: TGTGCCAGCAGCCAAGAGGTCACTAGCAGGTTGGGTGAGCAGTACTTC.